The rows below give T cell receptor beta chains drawn from one sample of a study of blood T cells in healthy people across ages. TCRdb re-called the 5' RACE reads with MiXCR, one entry per CDR3 protein. Among more than 650,000 distinct CDR3 sequences, around 25% were seen once, and the ten largest hold about 2.9%. The same data also contributed to another study, on T cells of mothers and their children.

Sequencing was performed on blood. The origin of the receptors is a boy younger than 18 in good health. Each CDR3 is given with its conserved first and last residue. Each record gives: V gene, J gene, clone size, D gene, CDR3 DNA, CDR3 protein. A D gene is named only where the DNA matches it firmly. Only part of the rows carry a size: once, few, many, or a class if the clone is expanded.

TRBV6-1,TRBJ2-5,NA,NA,TGTGCCAGCAGTGAAGCTCGCTTCGACAATCCCCACTTC,CASSEARFDNPHF
TRBV10-1,TRBJ2-2,NA,NA,TGCGCCAGCAGTGAGTCTTTAGAGACCGGGGAGCTGTTTTTT,CASSESLETGELFF
TRBV12-3/TRBV12-4,TRBJ1-3,NA,NA,TGTGCCAGCAGTCACTTGGGAGGGCCCGGAAACACCATATATTTT,CASSHLGGPGNTIYF
TRBV5-1,TRBJ2-5,many,TRBD2,TGCGCCAGCAGCTTGGAGGCGGGGGGCCCACTAAAAGAGACCCAGTACTTC,CASSLEAGGPLKETQYF
TRBV12-3/TRBV12-4,TRBJ2-1,NA,TRBD2,TGTGCCAGCAGCTTTTGGACTAGCGGGACATACAATGAGCAGTTCTTC,CASSFWTSGTYNEQFF
TRBV6-6,TRBJ2-7,NA,TRBD2,TGTGCCAGCAGGGGACTAGCGGGGGGGCAACGAGCCTACGGGCAGTACTTC,CASRGLAGGQRAYGQYF
TRBV25-1,TRBJ2-3,NA,TRBD1,TGTGCCAGCGCCGACAGGGGACGAGATACGCAGTATTTT,CASADRGRDTQYF
TRBV18,TRBJ1-1,NA,NA,TGCGCCAGCTCACCACCAATGGGCACTGAAGCTTTCTTT,CASSPPMGTEAFF
TRBV7-7,TRBJ2-5,few,TRBD1,TGTGCCAGCAGCTTAAAGACAGGGGAGCAAGAGACCCAGTACTTC,CASSLKTGEQETQYF
TRBV14,TRBJ2-7,few,NA,TGTGCCAGCAGCCCCCGTGGTGGAACGGTGGCCTACGAGCAGTACTTC,CASSPRGGTVAYEQYF
TRBV27,TRBJ2-5,NA,NA,TGTGCCAGCGGCCGTTGGGGCCGGGAGACCCAGTACTTC,CASGRWGRETQYF
TRBV12-3/TRBV12-4,TRBJ1-2,few,NA,TGTGCCAGCAGTCTCAGGGTGGTTAAGGGCTACACCTTC,CASSLRVVKGYTF
TRBV3-1,TRBJ2-2,few,NA,TGTGCCAGCAGCCAGGGACGACGAACCGGGGAGCTGTTTTTT,CASSQGRRTGELFF
TRBV20-1,TRBJ2-5,few,TRBD2,TGCAGTGCTAGAGCCCTCTTTCGTAGCGGGGGGCCAGAGACCCAGTACTTC,CSARALFRSGGPETQYF
TRBV3-1,TRBJ1-5,NA,NA,TGTGCCAGCAGCCAAGACGCGGGGATAGGCAATCAGCCCCAGCATTTT,CASSQDAGIGNQPQHF
TRBV7-2,TRBJ2-7,few,NA,TGTGCCAGCAGCCCCGAGACAGTTAGGTTCTACGAGCAGTACTTC,CASSPETVRFYEQYF
TRBV21-1,TRBJ1-1,NA,NA,TGTGCCAGCACCCTTCCACTGAACTCTGAAGCTTTCTTT,CASTLPLNSEAFF
TRBV5-5,TRBJ1-2,few,TRBD1,TGTGCCAGCAGCACCATAGACAGGGACTATGACTACACCTTC,CASSTIDRDYDYTF
TRBV24-1,TRBJ1-2,NA,NA,TGTGCCACCAGTGATCCGGCATTACCGGCGACAGGTGGCCCCGGCTACACCTTC,CATSDPALPATGGPGYTF
TRBV20-1,TRBJ2-5,few,TRBD1,TGCAGTGCTAGAGATCGGACAGGCGGGGAGACCCAGTACTTC,CSARDRTGGETQYF
TRBV7-7,TRBJ2-1,once,NA,TGTGCTAGCAGCTTAGTCCTAGGGGAGGATGAGCAGTCCTTC,CASSLVLGEDEQSF
TRBV6-6,TRBJ1-6,few,TRBD1,TGTGCCAGCAGTTACTTCGTCGGGACAGGGAGTTCACCCCTCCACTTT,CASSYFVGTGSSPLHF
TRBV20-1,TRBJ1-5,few,NA,TGCAGTGCTAGAGATGCGGGGCCCCAGCCCCAGCATTTT,CSARDAGPQPQHF
TRBV20-1,TRBJ2-7,few,TRBD1,TGCAGTGCTGCACCCTCAGACAGGGGCAACTCCTACGAGCAGTACTTC,CSAAPSDRGNSYEQYF
TRBV12-3/TRBV12-4,TRBJ2-2,NA,NA,TGTGCCAGCAGTTTAAGGGAAAACGGGGAGCTGTTTTTT,CASSLRENGELFF
TRBV6-1,TRBJ1-3,few,NA,TGTGCCAGCCCTGGGACGGGCGGAAACACCATATATTTT,CASPGTGGNTIYF
TRBV28,TRBJ2-1,few,TRBD2,TGTGCCAGCAGCACCCCGGGGGGGCCCTACAATGAGCAGTTCTTC,CASSTPGGPYNEQFF
TRBV24-1,TRBJ2-3,few,TRBD1,TGTGCCACCAGTGATGCGACAGGGAAGAGGAGAGATACGCAGTATTTT,CATSDATGKRRDTQYF
TRBV27,TRBJ2-5,NA,TRBD1,TGTGCCAGCAGTTTATCGCCACAGGGGAGAGAGACCCAGTACTTC,CASSLSPQGRETQYF
TRBV28,TRBJ2-5,many,NA,TGTGCCAGCGGAGGCATGGAGACCCAGTACTTC,CASGGMETQYF